This TCR beta chain was captured in a study of T-cell reconstitution after alpha-beta-depleted transplantation in children (TCRdb year 2016). Concerning the study at large: Using TCR repertoire profiling, the study followed T-cell immune reconstitution in a quantitative way in children after TCRalphabeta/CD19-depleted allogeneic hematopoietic cell transplantation. Beyond this particular receptor, the publication reports: In some patients, the high TCRbeta diversity seen at day 60 was put down to recipient T cells and intrathymic progenitors that had survived conditioning. About two months after transplant, the apparently early recovery of alphabetaT-cell counts reportedly depended on just several hundred clones that had expanded rapidly and came from non-depleted graft cells. The frequencies of hyperexpanded clones fell over the following months, and after one year, T-cell counts and TCRbeta diversity were mostly attributed to newly produced T cells.

In this sample, this clonotype turned up a few times. Its antigen remains unidentified. No qualities accompany the bases; no much larger clone lies one base away. In light of the paper, this sample's treatment or condition label describes: allogeneic hematopoietic cell transplantation with graft depleted of TCRalphabeta T cells and CD19 B cells. TCRalphabeta/CD19-depleted allogeneic hematopoietic cell grafts were given to the transplant recipients, all of whom were children. The library was prepared using PCR. Sequenced on an Illumina HiSeq 2500. TCR libraries were prepared with molecular barcoding, using unique molecular identifiers to normalize TCRbeta repertoire quantification. The public reads were run again by TCRdb, first through fastp at Q25 and then through MiXCR, and only productive beta chains were kept. Rows with a matching CDR3 protein are joined into one entry that keeps the most common DNA and genes. A total of approximately 230,000 distinct CDR3 sequences appear in this sample, 20% to 30% of them only once. Around 4.8% of the sample lies in the top ten.

Reading from cysteine to phenylalanine, the CDR3 counts 14 amino acids. Only the CDR3 DNA is retained, 42 bases long and in frame from the first base. V is cut by 0 bases and J by 3 bases, and the space between the germline ends is 8 bases. CDR1 and CDR2, per the germline V gene, are MNHEY and SVGAGI. Source: PBMCs, mostly from graft donor cells, taken 360 days after TCRalphabeta/CD19-depleted stem cell transplant. The V gene is TRBV6-5 and the J gene is TRBJ1-1; no confident D gene assignment can be made. This receptor was taken from a female patient aged 2 to 10 who had a stem cell transplant for congenital amegakaryocytic thrombocytopenia, so the T cells may come from the graft donor. The nucleotide sequence is given as TGTGCCAGCAGTTACTCGTTGTGGGACACTGAAGCTTTCTTT. Translation gives CASSYSLWDTEAFF.